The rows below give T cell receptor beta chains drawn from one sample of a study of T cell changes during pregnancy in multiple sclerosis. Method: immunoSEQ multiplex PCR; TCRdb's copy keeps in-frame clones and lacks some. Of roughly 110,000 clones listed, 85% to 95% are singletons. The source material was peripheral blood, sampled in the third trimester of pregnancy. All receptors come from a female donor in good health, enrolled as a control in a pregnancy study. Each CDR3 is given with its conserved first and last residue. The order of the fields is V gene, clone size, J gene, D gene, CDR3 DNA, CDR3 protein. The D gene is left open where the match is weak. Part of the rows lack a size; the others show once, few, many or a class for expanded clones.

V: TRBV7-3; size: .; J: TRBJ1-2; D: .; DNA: TGTGCCAGCAGCTCGGGTCGAACAGGGACTAAAGGCTACACCTTC; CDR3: CASSSGRTGTKGYTF
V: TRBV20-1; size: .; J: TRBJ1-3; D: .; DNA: TGCAGTGCAAGACAGGGAAACACCATATATTTT; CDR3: CSARQGNTIYF
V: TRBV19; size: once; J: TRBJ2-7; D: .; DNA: TGTGCCAGTAGTATAAGGGGGACACCCGACTACGAGCAGTACTTC; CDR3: CASSIRGTPDYEQYF
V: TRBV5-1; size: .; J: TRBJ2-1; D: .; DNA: TGCGCCAGCAGCTTCCGGGACACCTCCTACAATGAGCAGTTCTTC; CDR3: CASSFRDTSYNEQFF
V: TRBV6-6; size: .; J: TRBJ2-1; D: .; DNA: TGTGCCAGCAGTTCCGTTCGGGGGGCATACAATGAGCAGTTCTTC; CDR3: CASSSVRGAYNEQFF
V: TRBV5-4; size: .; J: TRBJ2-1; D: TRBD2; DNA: TGTGCCAGCAGCTTGGATTCCGGGACTAGCGGTAATGAGCAGTTCTTC; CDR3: CASSLDSGTSGNEQFF
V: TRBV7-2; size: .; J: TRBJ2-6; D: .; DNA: TGTGCCAGCAGCTCAACGGGGGACGGGGCCAACGTCCTGACTTTC; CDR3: CASSSTGDGANVLTF
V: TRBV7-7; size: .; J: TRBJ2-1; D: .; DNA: TGTGCTAGCAGCCCGGACAGCCAATCCTACAATGAGCAGTTCTTC; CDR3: CASSPDSQSYNEQFF
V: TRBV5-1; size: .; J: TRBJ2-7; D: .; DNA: TGCGCCAGCAGCCTGACAGCTTACGAGCAGTACTTC; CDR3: CASSLTAYEQYF
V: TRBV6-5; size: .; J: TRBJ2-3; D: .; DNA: TGTGCCAGCGGCATTAGCACAGATACGCAGTATTTT; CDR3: CASGISTDTQYF
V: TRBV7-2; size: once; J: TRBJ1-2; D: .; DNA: TGTGCCAGCAGCCCAACCTTCGTCCCTGGGCATGGCTACACCTTC; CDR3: CASSPTFVPGHGYTF
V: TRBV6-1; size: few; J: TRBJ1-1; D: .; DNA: TGTGCCAGCAGTGAAACCGGCAGGCCGAACACTGAAGCTTTCTTT; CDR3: CASSETGRPNTEAFF
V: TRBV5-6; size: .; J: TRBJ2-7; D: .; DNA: TGTGCCAGCAGCTTGACAGGGACACCCTACGAGCAGTACTTC; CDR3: CASSLTGTPYEQYF
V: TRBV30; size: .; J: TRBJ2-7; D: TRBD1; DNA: TGTGCCTGGACTACAGGGGTTTCCTACGAGCAGTACTTC; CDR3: CAWTTGVSYEQYF
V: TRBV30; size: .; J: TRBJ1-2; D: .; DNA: TGTGCCTGGAGTGGACAGGAAAAGGACTATGGCTACACCTTC; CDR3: CAWSGQEKDYGYTF
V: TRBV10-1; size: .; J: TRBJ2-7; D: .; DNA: TGCGCCAGCATAAACTTTAAGGACAGATCGGACGAGCAGTACTTC; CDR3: CASINFKDRSDEQYF
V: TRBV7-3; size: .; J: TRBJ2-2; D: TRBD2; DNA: TGTGCCAGCAGCTTAGGACTAGCGGGGAGCACCGGGGAGCTGTTTTTT; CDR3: CASSLGLAGSTGELFF
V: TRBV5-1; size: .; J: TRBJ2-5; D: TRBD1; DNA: TGCGCCAGCAGCTTGTTTCAGGGGGAAGAGACCCAGTACTTC; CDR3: CASSLFQGEETQYF
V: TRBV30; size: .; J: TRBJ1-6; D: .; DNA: TGTGCCTGGTCACCAACACGGGATTCACCCCTCCACTTT; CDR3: CAWSPTRDSPLHF
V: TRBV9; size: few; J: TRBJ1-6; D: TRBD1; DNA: TGTGCCAGCAGCGGGGGGACAGGGTATAATTCACCCCTCCACTTT; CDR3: CASSGGTGYNSPLHF
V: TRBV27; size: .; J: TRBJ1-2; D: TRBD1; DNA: TGTGCCAGCAGTTTATCGAGACAGGGGGTTTTTGGCTACACCTTC; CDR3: CASSLSRQGVFGYTF
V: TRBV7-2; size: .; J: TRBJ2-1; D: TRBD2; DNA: TGTGCCAGCAGCATCCATCCGGGGGGGACCTACAATGAGCAGTTCTTC; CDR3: CASSIHPGGTYNEQFF
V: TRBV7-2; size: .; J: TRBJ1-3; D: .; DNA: TGTGCCAGCAGCCCCCACCAACCTGTCAGCTCTGGAAACACCATATATTTT; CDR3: CASSPHQPVSSGNTIYF
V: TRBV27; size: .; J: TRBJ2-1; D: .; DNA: TGTGCCAGCAGTTTAGGCGGCGGTGAGCAGTTCTTC; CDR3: CASSLGGGEQFF
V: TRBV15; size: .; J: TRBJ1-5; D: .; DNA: TGTGCCACCAGCATAGACAGGTGGAGCAATCAGCCCCAGCATTTT; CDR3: CATSIDRWSNQPQHF
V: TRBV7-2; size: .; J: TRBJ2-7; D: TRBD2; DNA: TGTGCCAGCAGCAAGGGACTAGCGGGGGACGAGCAGTACTTC; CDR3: CASSKGLAGDEQYF
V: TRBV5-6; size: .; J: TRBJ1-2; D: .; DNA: TGTGCCAGCAGCTTGTTAGGGGTCGGCTACACCTTC; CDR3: CASSLLGVGYTF
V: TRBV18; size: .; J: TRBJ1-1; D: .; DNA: TGTGCCAGCTCACCGATCAGGGACACTGAAGCTTTCTTT; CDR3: CASSPIRDTEAFF
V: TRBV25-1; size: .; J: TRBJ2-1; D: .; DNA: TGTGCCAGCAGTGAGGGGGCCGGGCTGTATGAGCAGTTCTTC; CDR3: CASSEGAGLYEQFF
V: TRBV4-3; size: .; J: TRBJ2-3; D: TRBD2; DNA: TGCGCCAGCAGCCAAGAGACGGGGGGGAACACAGATACGCAGTATTTT; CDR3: CASSQETGGNTDTQYF
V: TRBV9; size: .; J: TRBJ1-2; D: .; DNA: TGTGCCAGCAGCGACAGGGAGACCTATGGCTACACCTTC; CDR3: CASSDRETYGYTF
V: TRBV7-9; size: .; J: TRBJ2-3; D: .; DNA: TGTGCCAGCAGCTTAGCGGCAGACACAGATACGCAGTATTTT; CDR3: CASSLAADTDTQYF
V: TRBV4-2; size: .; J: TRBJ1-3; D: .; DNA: TGTGCCAGCAGCCAAGCGTACAGCAACACTGGAAACACCATATATTTT; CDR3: CASSQAYSNTGNTIYF
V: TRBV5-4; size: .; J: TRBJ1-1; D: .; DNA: TGTGCCAGCAGCCCGGGACACCTGATCACTGAAGCTTTCTTT; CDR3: CASSPGHLITEAFF
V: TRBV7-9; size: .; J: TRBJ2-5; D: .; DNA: TGTGCCAGCAGCTCCAGGACTGTTCAAGAGACCCAGTACTTC; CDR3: CASSSRTVQETQYF
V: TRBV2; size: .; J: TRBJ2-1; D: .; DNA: TGTGCCAGCAATGGGGGGACCGGGCAGAATGAGCAGTTCTTC; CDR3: CASNGGTGQNEQFF
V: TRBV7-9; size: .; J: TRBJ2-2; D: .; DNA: TGTGCCAGCAGCTCAAAGGGGTTAAACACCGGGGAGCTGTTTTTT; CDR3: CASSSKGLNTGELFF
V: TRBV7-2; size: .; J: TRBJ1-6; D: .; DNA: TGTGCCAGCAGCTCGAGACAGGACCGCGGTTCACCCCTCCACTTT; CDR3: CASSSRQDRGSPLHF
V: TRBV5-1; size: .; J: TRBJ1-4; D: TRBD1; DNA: TGCGCCAGCAGCTCACAGGGGGCCGGTGATGAAAAACTGTTTTTT; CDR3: CASSSQGAGDEKLFF
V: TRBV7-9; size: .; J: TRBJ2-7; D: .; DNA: TGTGCCAGCAGCTTGGAGGGAGATCCCTACGAGCAGTACTTC; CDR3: CASSLEGDPYEQYF
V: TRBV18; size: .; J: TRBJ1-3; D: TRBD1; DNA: TGTGCCAGCTCACTAGCCGGACAGGGGAGGAACACCATATATTTT; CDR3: CASSLAGQGRNTIYF
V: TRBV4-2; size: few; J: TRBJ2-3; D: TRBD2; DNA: TGTGCCAGCAGCCATAGCGGGGGGGAGGGGAGAGATACGCAGTATTTT; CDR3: CASSHSGGEGRDTQYF
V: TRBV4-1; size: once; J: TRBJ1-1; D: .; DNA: TGCGCCAGCAGCCCTGGGGACTCAACCGTGAACACTGAAGCTTTCTTT; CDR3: CASSPGDSTVNTEAFF
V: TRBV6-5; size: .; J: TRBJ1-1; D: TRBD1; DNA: TGTGCCAGCAGTTACCGCTCTTCGGGACAGAATGAAGCTTTCTTT; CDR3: CASSYRSSGQNEAFF
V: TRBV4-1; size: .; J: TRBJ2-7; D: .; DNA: TGCGCCAGCAGCCAAGATTTTAGGAGGGCACCCTACGAGCAGTACTTC; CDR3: CASSQDFRRAPYEQYF
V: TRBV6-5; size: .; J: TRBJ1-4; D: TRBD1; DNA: TGTGCCAGCAGCAGGACAGGGGGGGAAAAACTGTTTTTT; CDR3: CASSRTGGEKLFF
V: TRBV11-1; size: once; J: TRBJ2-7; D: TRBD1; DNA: TGTGCCAGCAGCCAACCGACAGGGAACTACGAGCAGTACTTC; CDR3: CASSQPTGNYEQYF
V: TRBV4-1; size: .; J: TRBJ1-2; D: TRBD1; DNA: TGCGCCAGCAGCCATGGACAGGGGACTGCTAACTATGGCTACACCTTC; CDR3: CASSHGQGTANYGYTF
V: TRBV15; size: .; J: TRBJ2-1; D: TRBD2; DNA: TGTGCCACCAGCCGCCCTGGGACTAGCGGCTACAATGAGCAGTTCTTC; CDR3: CATSRPGTSGYNEQFF